The 23 T cell receptor beta chains below were found in one sample sequenced in a study of neurological immune-mediated disorders. TCRdb recomputed calls from the 5' RACE reads with MiXCR, one row per CDR3 protein. Counted here are 30,000 or so distinct CDR3 sequences, 15% occurring once; the ten biggest clones make up roughly a quarter. The specimen was PBMCs. These receptors were taken from a man aged 70 or older in good health.

Concerning this clonotype: One base away lies a much larger clone, so this may be a sequencing read error. The chain has TRBV24-1 and TRBJ2-3, with 7 bases matching TRBD2. The CDR3 runs 16 residues. Per germline, CDR1 KGHDR and CDR2 SFDVKD. CDR3 in DNA: TGTGCCACCAGTGATTTTAGTGCAGCGGGGTCAGATACGCTGTATTTT. Translating it yields CATSDFSAAGSDTLYF.

The chain links TRBV20-1 to TRBJ2-5; D is uncertain. The CDR3 loop spans 13 amino acids. CDR1 is DFQATT, CDR2 SNEGSKA, per germline (reference sequence). CDR3 bases: TGCAGCGCTGCACGGACGGGCCAAGAGACCCAGTACTTC. Protein: CSAARTGQETQYF.

This clonotype has ten or more counts. This sequence joins TRBV28 and TRBJ1-5; no reliable D call. The CDR3 length is 13 residues. Germline V gives CDR1 MDHEN, CDR2 SYDVKM. V lost 8 bases to trimming and J lost 7 bases, with 15 bases between them. CDR3 nucleotides: TGTGCCAGCTCCCTGGTAGTTCGGCAGCCCCAGCATTTT. Its translation is CASSLVVRQPQHF.

This clonotype appeared many times. The V gene is TRBV10-3, the J gene TRBJ2-3; unclear D gene. The CDR3 has 13 residues. Trimming removed 0 bases from V and 4 bases from J, with 5 bases in between. Germline CDR1 is ENHRY and CDR2 is SYGVKD. CDR3 in amino acids: CAISESKADTQYF. CDR3 nucleotides: TGTGCCATCAGTGAGTCGAAGGCAGATACGCAGTATTTT.

This clonotype has a count of ten or more. The CDR3 spells CASSLSATAYSNQPQHF. The DNA for the CDR3 is TGTGCCAGCAGTTTATCGGCAACAGCCTATAGCAATCAGCCCCAGCATTTT. The chain uses TRBV27 and TRBJ1-5, with unresolved D. Germline V gene sequence: CDR1 MNHEY, CDR2 SMNVEV (reference sequence). V dropped 0 bases and J dropped 0 bases, with 12 bases sitting between them. The CDR3 spans 17 residues.

This clonotype was recorded at least ten times. The chain links TRBV20-1 to TRBJ1-2, with a tentative D call TRBD1 (6 bases). The CDR3 extends over 12 amino acids. CDR1 DFQATT and CDR2 SNEGSKA come from the germline V gene (reference sequence). Deletions cut 6 bases from V and 7 bases from J, with 15 bases between. CDR3 amino acids: CSAETGPAGYTF. Here the CDR3 DNA reads TGCAGTGCCGAAACAGGGCCGGCTGGCTACACCTTC.

Notes on this clonotype: One junction end disagrees with the germline gene, perhaps due to a read error. The rearrangement links TRBV11-2 to TRBJ1-4; D is unresolved. CDR1 is SGHAT and CDR2 is FQNNGV in the germline V gene. The CDR3 covers 15 residues. CDR3 DNA sequence: TGTGTCAGCAGCCCGACGCCGGGCCTTAATGAAAAACTGTTTTTT. This codes for CVSSPTPGLNEKLFF.

This clonotype was recorded many times. J is TRBJ2-2 and V is TRBV5-1, with TRBD1 matching over 9 bases. The CDR3 spans 16 residues. After removal of 5 bases from V and 6 bases from J, the junction contained 11 bases not matched to a gene. Germline loops: CDR1 SGHRS, CDR2 YFSETQ. CDR3 bases: TGCGCCAGCAGGTCCTCCCCGGGACAGGGTCCCGGGGAGCTGTTTTTT. Amino acid sequence: CASRSSPGQGPGELFF.

This clonotype showed up many times. The genes are TRBV20-1 and TRBJ1-6; D call uncertain. The germline CDR1 and CDR2 sequences are DFQATT and SNEGSKA (reference sequence). Trimming cost V 2 bases and J 9 bases, with 17 bases left between them. CDR3 length: 15 amino acids. The CDR3 DNA reads TGCAGTGCTAGAAAGGTTGAGGGTTTTCTTTCACCCCTCCACTTT. Its protein product is CSARKVEGFLSPLHF.

This clonotype occurred many times. The chain couples TRBV10-3 to TRBJ2-7, with D perhaps matching TRBD2 (5 bases). Trimming took off 6 bases at V and 5 bases at J, with 17 bases between the two ends. This CDR3 is 14 amino acids long. Germline V gene data show CDR1 as ENHRY and CDR2 as SYGVKD. The CDR3 bases are TGTGCCATCAGGGGAGATGAGCGGCTCAACGAGCAGTACTTC. Translated, it gives CAIRGDERLNEQYF.

This clonotype occurred many times. The chain uses TRBV5-1 and TRBJ2-5, with D possibly being TRBD2 (5 bases). The CDR3 contains 13 residues. Germline V gene sequence: CDR1 SGHRS, CDR2 YFSETQ. V was clipped by 1 base and J by 3 bases, with 7 bases between them. The CDR3 nucleotides are TGCGCCAGCAGCTTGATGAGGGAAGAGACCCAGTACTTC. Protein product: CASSLMREETQYF.

Many counts were recorded for this clonotype. The rearrangement joins TRBV25-1 to TRBJ1-1; D is perhaps TRBD1 (6 bases). Germline CDR1 and CDR2: MGHDK and SYGVNS. V gave up 6 bases and J gave up 1 base, with 9 bases separating them. CDR3 length: 13 amino acids. CDR3 amino acids: CASRAGQNTEAFF. The DNA for the CDR3 is TGTGCCAGCAGGGCGGGACAGAACACTGAAGCTTTCTTT.

The sample holds many counts of this clonotype. This chain links TRBV7-2 with TRBJ1-4, with no clear D. Germline V gene sequence: CDR1 SGHTA, CDR2 FQGNSA. This CDR3 comprises 14 residues. V shed 1 base and J shed 5 bases, with 8 bases lying between them. The CDR3 here is CASSLDRGNEKLFF. CDR3 DNA: TGTGCCAGCAGCTTAGACAGAGGGAATGAAAAACTGTTTTTT.

This clonotype came up many times. The genes are TRBV4-3 and TRBJ1-5; D is possibly TRBD1 (5 bases). V lost 1 base, J lost 5 bases, and 12 bases lay in between. The CDR3 has 15 residues. CDR1 is LGHNA, CDR2 YSLEER, per germline. CDR3 loop: CASSQVEGNYQPQHF. CDR3 sequence (DNA): TGCGCCAGCAGCCAAGTGGAGGGGAACTATCAGCCCCAGCATTTT.

The gene calls are TRBV3-1 and TRBJ2-4, with TRBD2 matching 10 bases. The CDR3 consists of 15 residues. J was trimmed by 9 bases and V by 0 bases; bases with no gene match: 5. Germline CDR1 reads LGHDT; CDR2 reads YNNKEL (reference sequence). This CDR3 reads CASSQDQASGGIQYF. CDR3 in DNA: TGTGCCAGCAGCCAAGATCAGGCTAGCGGGGGCATTCAGTACTTC.

This clonotype was picked up many times. The chain links TRBV10-3 to TRBJ1-5; D perhaps matches TRBD1 (5 bases). Per the germline V gene, CDR1 is ENHRY and CDR2 is SYGVKD. Trimming removed 0 bases from V and 5 bases from J, with 11 bases in between. This CDR3 is built from 15 residues. The CDR3 loop reads CAISESGGTDQPQHF. The DNA of the CDR3 is TGTGCCATCAGTGAGTCTGGGGGAACAGATCAGCCCCAGCATTTT.

At least ten counts were recorded for this clonotype. The genes are TRBV20-1 and TRBJ2-1, with D perhaps matching TRBD2 (5 bases). Trimming took off 0 bases at V and 6 bases at J, with 15 bases between the two ends. This CDR3 is 15 amino acids long. Germline loops: CDR1 DFQATT, CDR2 SNEGSKA (reference sequence). In nucleotides, the CDR3 is TGCAGTGCTAGAGAGACCAAACGAGAGGGCAATGAGCAGTTCTTC. Encoded protein: CSARETKREGNEQFF.

This clonotype was counted many times. The rearrangement joins TRBV7-2 to TRBJ2-7; D ambiguous. Trimming removed 3 bases from V and 2 bases from J, with 5 bases in between. There are 12 residues in the CDR3. Germline CDR1 reads SGHTA; CDR2 reads FQGNSA. The CDR3 is CASSFSTYEQYF. The CDR3 region has the DNA TGTGCCAGCAGCTTCAGTACCTACGAGCAGTACTTC.

This clonotype showed up many times. The V and J genes are TRBV5-1 and TRBJ1-6; D call uncertain. CDR3 length: 15 residues. Per germline, CDR1 SGHRS and CDR2 YFSETQ. The V gene lost 0 bases and the J gene lost 9 bases, with 13 bases spanning the gap. CDR3: CASSLGGSSGSPLHF. In nucleotides, the CDR3 is TGCGCCAGCAGCTTGGGCGGGAGTAGTGGTTCACCCCTCCACTTT. The whole variable domain, filled in from reference TRBV5-1 and TRBJ1-6, reads KAGVTQTPRYLIKTRGQQVTLSCSPISGHRSVSWYQQTPGQGLQFLFEYFSETQRNKGNFPGRFSGRQFSNSRSEMNVSTLELGDSALYLCASSLGGSSGSPLHFGNGTRLTVT.

Remarks on this clonotype: This clone may be a read error of a much larger clone one base away. The chain carries TRBV2 and TRBJ2-1; 7 bases align to TRBD2. The length of the CDR3 is 15 residues. Germline CDR1 SNHLY, CDR2 FYNNEI. The CDR3 is CASSENSGGFDEHFF. CDR3 DNA sequence: TGTGCCAGCAGTGAAAACTCGGGGGGATTTGATGAGCATTTCTTC.

This clonotype was counted at least ten times. CDR3 DNA: TGCAGTGCAAAGGATGGGGGCGGGGTCGGGGAGCTGTTTTTT. Protein product: CSAKDGGGVGELFF. The rearrangement joins TRBV20-1 to TRBJ2-2, with D possibly called TRBD1 or TRBD2 (6 bases each). V lost 6 bases and J lost 7, with 18 bases in between. The CDR3 runs to 14 residues. Germline loops: CDR1 DFQATT, CDR2 SNEGSKA (reference sequence).

This clonotype was counted many times. V is TRBV7-2 and J is TRBJ1-2; 7 bases align to TRBD1. The CDR3 loop spans 14 amino acids. Germline-derived CDR1 and CDR2 are SGHTA and FQGNSA. V trimming: 10 bases; J trimming: 5 bases; junction bases outside the gene matches: 13. The CDR3 region is CAIADRTGYYGYTF. In nucleotides, the CDR3 is TGTGCCATAGCGGATAGGACAGGATATTATGGCTACACCTTC.

To note about this clonotype: One end of the junction does not line up with germline, which may come from a read error. The J gene is TRBJ2-2, the V gene TRBV12-3 or TRBV12-4; weak D call: TRBD1 (5 bases). The CDR3 is 16 residues long. In nucleotides, the CDR3 is TGTGCCAGCAGTTTCGACAGTGGGGCCAACACCGGTGAGCTGTTTTTT. It specifies CASSFDSGANTGELFF.